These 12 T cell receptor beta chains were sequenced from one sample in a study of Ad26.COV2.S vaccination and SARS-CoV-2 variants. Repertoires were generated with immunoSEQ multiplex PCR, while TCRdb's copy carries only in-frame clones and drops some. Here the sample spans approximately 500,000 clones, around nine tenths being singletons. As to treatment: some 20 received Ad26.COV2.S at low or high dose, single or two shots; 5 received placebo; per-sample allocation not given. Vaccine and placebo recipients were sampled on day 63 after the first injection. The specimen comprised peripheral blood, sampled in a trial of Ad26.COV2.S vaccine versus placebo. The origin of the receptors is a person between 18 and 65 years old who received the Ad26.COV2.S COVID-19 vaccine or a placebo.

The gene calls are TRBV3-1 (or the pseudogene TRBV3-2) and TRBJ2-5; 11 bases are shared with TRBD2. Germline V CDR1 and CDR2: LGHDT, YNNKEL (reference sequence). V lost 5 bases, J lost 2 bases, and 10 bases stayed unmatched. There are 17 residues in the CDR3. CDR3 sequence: CASSSIVLAGVQETQYF. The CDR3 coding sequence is TGTGCCAGCAGCTCAATTGTACTAGCGGGAGTACAAGAGACCCAGTACTTC.

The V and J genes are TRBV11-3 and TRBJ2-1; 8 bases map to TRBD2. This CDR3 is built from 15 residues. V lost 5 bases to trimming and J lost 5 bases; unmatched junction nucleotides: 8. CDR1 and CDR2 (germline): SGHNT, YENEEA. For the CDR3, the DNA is TGTGCCAGCAGCGTAGCTCGCGGGAGGAACAATGAGCAGTTCTTC. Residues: CASSVARGRNNEQFF.

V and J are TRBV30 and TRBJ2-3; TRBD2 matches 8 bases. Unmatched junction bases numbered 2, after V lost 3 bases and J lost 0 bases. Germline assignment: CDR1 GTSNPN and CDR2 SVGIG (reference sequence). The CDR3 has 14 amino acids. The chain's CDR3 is CAWSPGGSTDTQYF. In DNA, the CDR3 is TGTGCCTGGAGCCCGGGAGGGAGCACAGATACGCAGTATTTT.

The CDR3 sequence is CASSLLAGASYEQYF. The DNA for the CDR3 is TGTGCCAGCAGCCTCCTAGCGGGAGCCTCCTACGAGCAGTACTTC. The chain joins TRBV9 to TRBJ2-7, with 10 nucleotides matching TRBD2. After removal of 4 bases from V and 0 bases from J, the junction contained 4 bases not matched to a gene. The CDR3 extends over 15 amino acids. The germline gives CDR1 SGDLS, CDR2 YYNGEE.

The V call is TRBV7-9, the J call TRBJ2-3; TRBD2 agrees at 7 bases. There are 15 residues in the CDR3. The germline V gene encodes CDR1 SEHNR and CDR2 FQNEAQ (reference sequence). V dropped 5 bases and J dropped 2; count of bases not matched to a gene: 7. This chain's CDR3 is CASSPGGGNTDTQYF. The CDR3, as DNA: TGTGCCAGCAGCCCGGGGGGAGGGAACACAGATACGCAGTATTTT.

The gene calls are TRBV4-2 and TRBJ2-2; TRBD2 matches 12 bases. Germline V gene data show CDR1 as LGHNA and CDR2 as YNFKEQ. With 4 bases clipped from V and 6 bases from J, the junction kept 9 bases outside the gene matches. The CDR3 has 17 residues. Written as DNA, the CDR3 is TGTGCCAGCAGCCCCCCTAGCGGGAGGGCCGGGGCCGGGGAGCTGTTTTTT. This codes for CASSPPSGRAGAGELFF.

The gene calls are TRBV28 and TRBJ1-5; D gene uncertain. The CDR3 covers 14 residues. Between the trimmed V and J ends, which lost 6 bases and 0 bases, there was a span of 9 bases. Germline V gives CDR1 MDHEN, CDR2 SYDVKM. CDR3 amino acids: CASSLDNSNQPQHF. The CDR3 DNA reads TGTGCCAGCAGCCTAGATAATAGCAATCAGCCCCAGCATTTT.

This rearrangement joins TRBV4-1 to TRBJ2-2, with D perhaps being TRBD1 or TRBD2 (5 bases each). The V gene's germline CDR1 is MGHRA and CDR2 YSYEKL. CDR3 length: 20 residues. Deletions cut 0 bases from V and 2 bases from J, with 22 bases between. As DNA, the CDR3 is TGCGCCAGCAGCCAAGAAGGAGTCAGGGCCGGGATAGTAAACACCGGGGAGCTGTTTTTT. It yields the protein CASSQEGVRAGIVNTGELFF.

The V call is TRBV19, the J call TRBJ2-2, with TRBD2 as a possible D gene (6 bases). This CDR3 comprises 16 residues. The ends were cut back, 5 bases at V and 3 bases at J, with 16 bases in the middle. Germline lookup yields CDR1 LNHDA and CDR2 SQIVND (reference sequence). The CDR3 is CASSFYRGTDTGELFF. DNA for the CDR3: TGTGCCAGTAGTTTTTACCGGGGGACGGACACCGGGGAGCTGTTTTTT.

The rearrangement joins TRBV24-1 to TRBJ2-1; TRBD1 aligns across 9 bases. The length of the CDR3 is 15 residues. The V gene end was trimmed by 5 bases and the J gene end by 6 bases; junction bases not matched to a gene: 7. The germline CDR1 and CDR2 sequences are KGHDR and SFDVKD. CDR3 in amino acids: CATSGYDRGSNEQFF. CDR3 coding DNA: TGTGCCACCAGTGGCTATGACAGGGGGTCCAATGAGCAGTTCTTC.

CDR3 nucleotides: TGTGCCAGCAGCTTGGCTGCGAGCCTGAACACTGAAGCTTTCTTT. Protein product: CASSLAASLNTEAFF. The chain links TRBV5-4 to TRBJ1-1; D gene ambiguous. The CDR3 runs 15 residues. CDR1 and CDR2 from the germline V gene are SGHNT and YYREEE (reference sequence). V was shortened by 0 bases and J by 0 bases, with 9 bases between the two germline ends.

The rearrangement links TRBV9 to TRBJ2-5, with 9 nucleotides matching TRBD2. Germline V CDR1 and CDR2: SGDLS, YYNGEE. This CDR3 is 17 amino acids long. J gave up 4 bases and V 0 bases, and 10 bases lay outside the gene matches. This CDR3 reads CASSVGKGGRARETQYF. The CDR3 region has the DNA TGTGCCAGCAGCGTAGGGAAAGGCGGGAGGGCCCGAGAGACCCAGTACTTC. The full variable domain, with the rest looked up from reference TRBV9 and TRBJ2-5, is DSGVTQTPKHLITATGQRVTLRCSPRSGDLSVYWYQQSLDQGLQFLIQYYNGEERAKGNILERFSAQQFPDLHSELNLSSLELGDSALYFCASSVGKGGRARETQYFGPGTRLLVL.